Sequencing of this T cell receptor beta chain was carried out in a study of cytotoxic CD8 clonotypes in ibrutinib-treated CLL. Study as a whole: Partial responders around 24, complete 2; about twelve progressed and approximately 15 stayed in remission by median 68 months. Mean yields were around 260,000 productive templates and over 85,000 productive rearrangements per sample. Study-wide results and limits: On treatment, the uncommon public clonotypes contracted or remained stable.

A note on this clone: The target antigen is unknown.

A 1 in 200,000 to 1 in 1 million T cell depth was the sequencing target. Assay: immunoSEQ multiplex PCR; the TCRdb copy retains only in-frame clones and omits some. This table holds nearly 300,000 clones, around 77% found once. The receptor comes from a human donor with chronic lymphocytic leukemia. This material consisted of PBMCs, taken at disease progression, from a patient treated with ibrutinib.

The DNA of the CDR3 is TGTGCCAGCAGTTTGGAAGAGGGGCTCTATGGCTACACCTTC. Its translation is CASSLEEGLYGYTF. V usage is TRBV28 and J usage is TRBJ1-2; a weak D match, TRBD1 (5 bases). The CDR3 sequence is 14 residues long. The V end was cut by 3 bases, the J end by 4 bases, with 12 bases between. Germline V gene data show CDR1 as MDHEN and CDR2 as SYDVKM.